Following are 3 T cell receptor beta chains from one sample sequenced in a study of cytomegalovirus exposure and HLA in healthy donors. Assay: immunoSEQ multiplex PCR; the TCRdb copy retains only in-frame clones and omits some. The table lists some 180,000 clones, 86% of them singletons, with 7.2% in the top ten. Sequencing was carried out using PBMCs. The source of these receptors is a man younger than 40 in good health and CMV-seropositive.

The CDR3 DNA is TGTGCCAGCAGAAGGGACAGCTTCTATAATTCACCCCTCCACTTT. This translates into CASRRDSFYNSPLHF. The gene calls are TRBV6-6 and TRBJ1-6; 7 positions agree with TRBD1. Germline CDR1 MNHNY, CDR2 SVGAGI (reference sequence). V lost 6 bases to trimming and J lost 3 bases; unmatched junction nucleotides: 5. The CDR3 is 15 amino acids.

J is TRBJ1-2 and V is TRBV5-4; D might be TRBD1 (6 bases). Trimming left V 2 bases short and J 4 bases short, with 9 bases between. The length of the CDR3 is 13 residues. The germline gives CDR1 SGHNT, CDR2 YYREEE (reference sequence). The CDR3 sequence is CASSFQGSYGYTF. CDR3 coding DNA: TGTGCCAGCAGCTTCCAGGGGTCCTATGGCTACACCTTC.

This clone appeared a single time. The chain combines TRBV7-2 with TRBJ1-1; D is possibly TRBD1 (5 bases). The germline V gene encodes CDR1 SGHTA and CDR2 FQGNSA. The CDR3 totals 14 residues. Trimming stripped 3 bases from V and 1 base from J, with 9 bases between. The CDR3 DNA reads as TGTGCCAGCAGCTTTGTCGACAGGAACACTGAAGCTTTCTTT. This encodes CASSFVDRNTEAFF.